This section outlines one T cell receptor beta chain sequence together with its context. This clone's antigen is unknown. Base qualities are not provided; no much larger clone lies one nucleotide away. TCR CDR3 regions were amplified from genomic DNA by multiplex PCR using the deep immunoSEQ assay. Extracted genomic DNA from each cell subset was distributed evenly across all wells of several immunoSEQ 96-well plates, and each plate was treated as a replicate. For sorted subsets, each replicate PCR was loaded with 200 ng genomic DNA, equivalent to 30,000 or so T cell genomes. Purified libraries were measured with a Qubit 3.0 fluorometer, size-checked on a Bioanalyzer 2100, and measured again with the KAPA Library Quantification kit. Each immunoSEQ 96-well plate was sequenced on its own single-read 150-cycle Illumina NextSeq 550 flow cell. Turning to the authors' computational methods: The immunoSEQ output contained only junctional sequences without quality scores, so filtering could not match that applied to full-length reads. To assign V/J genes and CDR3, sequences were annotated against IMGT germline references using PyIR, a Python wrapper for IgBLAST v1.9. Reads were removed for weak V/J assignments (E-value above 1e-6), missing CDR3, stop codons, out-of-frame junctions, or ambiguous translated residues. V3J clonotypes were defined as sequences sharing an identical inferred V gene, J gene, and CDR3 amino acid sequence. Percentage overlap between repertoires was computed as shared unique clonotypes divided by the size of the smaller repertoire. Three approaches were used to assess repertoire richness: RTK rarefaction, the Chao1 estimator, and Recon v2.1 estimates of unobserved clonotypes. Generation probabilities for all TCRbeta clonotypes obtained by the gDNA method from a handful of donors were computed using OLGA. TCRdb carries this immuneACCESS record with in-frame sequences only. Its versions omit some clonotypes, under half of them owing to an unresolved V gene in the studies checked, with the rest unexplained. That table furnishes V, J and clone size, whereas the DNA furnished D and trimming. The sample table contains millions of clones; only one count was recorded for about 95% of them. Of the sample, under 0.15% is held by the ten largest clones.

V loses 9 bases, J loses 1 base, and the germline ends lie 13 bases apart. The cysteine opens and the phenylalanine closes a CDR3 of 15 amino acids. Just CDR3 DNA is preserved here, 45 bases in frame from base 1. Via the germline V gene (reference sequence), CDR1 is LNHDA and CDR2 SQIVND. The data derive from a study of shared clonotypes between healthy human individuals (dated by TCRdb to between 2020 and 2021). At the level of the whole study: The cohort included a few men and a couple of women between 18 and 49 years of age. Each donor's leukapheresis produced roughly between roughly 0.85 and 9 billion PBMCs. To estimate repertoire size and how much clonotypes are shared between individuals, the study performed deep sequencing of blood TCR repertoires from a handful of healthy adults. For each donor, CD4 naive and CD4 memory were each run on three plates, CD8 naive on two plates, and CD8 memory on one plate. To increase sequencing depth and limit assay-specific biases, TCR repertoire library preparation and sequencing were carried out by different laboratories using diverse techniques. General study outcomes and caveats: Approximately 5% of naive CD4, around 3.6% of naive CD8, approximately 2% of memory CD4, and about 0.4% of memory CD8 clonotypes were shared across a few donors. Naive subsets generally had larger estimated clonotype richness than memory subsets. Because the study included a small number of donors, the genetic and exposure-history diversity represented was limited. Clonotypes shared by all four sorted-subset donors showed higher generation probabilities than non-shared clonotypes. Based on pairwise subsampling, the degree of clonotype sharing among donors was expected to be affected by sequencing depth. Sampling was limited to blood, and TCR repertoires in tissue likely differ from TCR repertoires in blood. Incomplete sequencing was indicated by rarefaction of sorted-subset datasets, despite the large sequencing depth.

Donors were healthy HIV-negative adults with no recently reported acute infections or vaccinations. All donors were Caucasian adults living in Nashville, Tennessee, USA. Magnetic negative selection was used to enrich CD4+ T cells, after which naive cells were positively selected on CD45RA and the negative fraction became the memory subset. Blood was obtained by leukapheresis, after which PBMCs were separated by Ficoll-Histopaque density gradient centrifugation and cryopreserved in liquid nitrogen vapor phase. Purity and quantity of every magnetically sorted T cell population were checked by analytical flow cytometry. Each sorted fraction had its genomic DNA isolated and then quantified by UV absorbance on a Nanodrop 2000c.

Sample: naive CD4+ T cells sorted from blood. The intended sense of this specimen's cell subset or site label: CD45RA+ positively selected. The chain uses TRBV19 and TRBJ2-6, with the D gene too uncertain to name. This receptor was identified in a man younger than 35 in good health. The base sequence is TGTGCCAGCCTCCCAAAGCTGTCTGGGGCCAACGTCCTGACTTTC. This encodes CASLPKLSGANVLTF.